One and the same sample provided the 22 T cell receptor beta chains below, sequenced in a study of blood T cell repertoires in COVID-19. Repertoires were generated with immunoSEQ multiplex PCR, while TCRdb's copy carries only in-frame clones and drops some. The sample holds approximately 250,000 clones, approximately 84% seen once. The specimen was PBMCs or T cells enriched from blood (not recorded which). Receptor source: a man aged 40-49 years who had recovered from COVID-19.

The chain has TRBV5-1 and TRBJ2-1, with 8 bases fitting TRBD1. CDR3 length equals 14 residues. The V gene end was trimmed by 4 bases and the J gene end by 8 bases; junction bases not matched to a gene: 8. The germline V gene has CDR1 SGHRS and CDR2 YFSETQ. CDR3 sequence: CASSAGQAIDEQFF. DNA of the CDR3: TGCGCCAGCAGCGCGGGACAGGCGATCGATGAGCAGTTCTTC.

The chain recombines TRBV2 with TRBJ1-2; D not certain. Germline lookup yields CDR1 SNHLY and CDR2 FYNNEI. V was pared by 6 bases and J by 5 bases, with 13 bases between. The CDR3 is made up of 13 amino acids. As DNA, the CDR3 is TGTGCCAGCAGCGTTCAGGCCGATTATGGCTACACCTTC. Protein product: CASSVQADYGYTF. The full variable domain, with the rest looked up from reference TRBV2 and TRBJ1-2, is EPEVTQTPSHQVTQMGQEVILRCVPISNHLYFYWYRQILGQKVEFLVSFYNNEISEKSEIFDDQFSVERPDGSNFTLKIRSTKLEDSAMYFCASSVQADYGYTFGSGTRLTVV.

This chain joins TRBV28 and TRBJ1-2; tentative D call: TRBD1 (5 bases). Trimming stripped 2 bases from V and 5 bases from J, with 9 bases between. Per germline, CDR1 MDHEN and CDR2 SYDVKM. The CDR3 covers 13 residues. CDR3 amino acids: CASSLDSPYGYTF. In nucleotides, the CDR3 is TGTGCCAGCAGTTTAGACAGCCCGTATGGCTACACCTTC.

The CDR3 nucleotides read TGTGCCAGCAGCTCAGGACAAGGGGCGAATGAAAAACTGTTTTTT. This codes for CASSSGQGANEKLFF. The chain has TRBV5-8 and TRBJ1-4; D is possibly TRBD1 (5 bases). The CDR3 runs to 15 residues. Trimming shortened V by 3 bases and J by 5 bases, and 14 bases separated the two germline ends. Germline V gene lookup returns CDR1 SGHTS and CDR2 YDEGEE.

The chain recombines TRBV11-2 with TRBJ2-7; the D is unclear. CDR3 length: 13 amino acids. Germline CDR1 and CDR2: SGHAT and FQNNGV. V lost 1 base and J lost 7, with 11 bases in between. The CDR3: CASSLVALEEQYF. CDR3 in DNA: TGTGCCAGCAGCTTAGTTGCGCTGGAGGAGCAGTACTTC.

V usage is TRBV14 and J usage is TRBJ2-7; D is perhaps TRBD1 (5 bases). Trimming left V 4 bases short and J 5 bases short, with 21 bases between. The germline V gene encodes CDR1 SGHDN and CDR2 FVKESK. CDR3 size: 16 residues. CDR3 amino acids: CASSPTGQGSRNEQYF. CDR3 bases: TGTGCCAGCAGCCCGACCGGGCAGGGAAGCCGGAACGAGCAGTACTTC. The full variable domain, rest sourced from reference TRBV14 and TRBJ2-7, is EAGVTQFPSHSVIEKGQTVTLRCDPISGHDNLYWYRRVMGKEIKFLLHFVKESKQDESGMPNNRFLAERTGGTYSTLKVQPAELEDSGVYFCASSPTGQGSRNEQYFGPGTRLTVT.

The chain has TRBV21-1 and TRBJ1-5; the D call TRBD1 from the table was never checked on the DNA. TRBV21-1 is marked as a pseudogene. This CDR3 region has 17 residues. CDR3 in DNA: TGTGCCAGCAGCAAAGTCCCCCGGGACAGGGACAATCAGCCCCAGCATTTT. This encodes CASSKVPRDRDNQPQHF.

This clone appeared many times. The chain has TRBV30 and TRBJ2-7; TRBD1 aligns across 9 bases. The V gene end was trimmed by 2 bases and the J gene end by 3 bases; junction bases not matched to a gene: 2. The CDR3 covers 13 residues. The germline gives CDR1 GTSNPN, CDR2 SVGIG (reference sequence). As DNA, the CDR3 is TGTGCCTGGAGTAGGACAGGGGACTACGAGCAGTACTTC. Residues: CAWSRTGDYEQYF.

The chain is built from TRBV9 and TRBJ2-2; D ambiguous. CDR3 length: 15 residues. Germline values: CDR1 SGDLS, CDR2 YYNGEE. V lost 4 bases and J lost 1, with 11 bases in between. The CDR3 nucleotides read TGTGCCAGCAGCCTGGAGATCAAGAACACCGGGGAGCTGTTTTTT. This sequence encodes CASSLEIKNTGELFF. The variable domain in full, completed from reference TRBV9 and TRBJ2-2, reads DSGVTQTPKHLITATGQRVTLRCSPRSGDLSVYWYQQSLDQGLQFLIQYYNGEERAKGNILERFSAQQFPDLHSELNLSSLELGDSALYFCASSLEIKNTGELFFGEGSRLTVL.

V and J are TRBV2 and TRBJ2-7, with D tentatively TRBD2 (5 bases). Germline-derived CDR1 and CDR2 are SNHLY and FYNNEI. Trimming pared 6 bases from V and 6 bases from J, leaving 18 bases between. CDR3 length equals 14 residues. DNA for the CDR3: TGTGCCAGCAGGACCGGGTCCTCGAGGGTCGAGCAGTACTTC. It codes for CASRTGSSRVEQYF. The full variable domain, rest sourced from reference TRBV2 and TRBJ2-7, is EPEVTQTPSHQVTQMGQEVILRCVPISNHLYFYWYRQILGQKVEFLVSFYNNEISEKSEIFDDQFSVERPDGSNFTLKIRSTKLEDSAMYFCASRTGSSRVEQYFGPGTRLTVT.

This clone was detected only once. V gene TRBV18 combines with J gene TRBJ1-1, with D perhaps matching TRBD1 (5 bases). The CDR3 runs to 16 residues. V was shortened by 6 bases and J by 2 bases, with 19 bases between the two germline ends. The germline V gene has CDR1 KGHSH and CDR2 LQKENI. The CDR3 coding sequence is TGTGCCAGCTCTACCCCCATGCAGGGCCGTAACACTGAAGCTTTCTTT. Translating it yields CASSTPMQGRNTEAFF. Supplemented by reference TRBV18 and TRBJ1-1, the full variable domain reads NAGVMQNPRHLVRRRGQEARLRCSPMKGHSHVYWYRQLPEEGLKFMVYLQKENIIDESGMPKERFSAEFPKEGPSILRIQQVVRGDSAAYFCASSTPMQGRNTEAFFGQGTRLTVV.

The rearrangement uses TRBV29-1 and TRBJ2-3; TRBD2 might be the D (6 bases). V lost 7 bases and J lost 5, with 19 bases in between. Germline values: CDR1 SQVTM, CDR2 ANQGSEA. The CDR3 is 14 amino acids. CDR3 protein: CSANSGGSGDTQYF. CDR3 DNA: TGCAGCGCTAATAGCGGTGGGTCGGGAGATACGCAGTATTTT.

The V and J genes are TRBV27 and TRBJ1-6; 9 bases are a match to TRBD1. Germline assignment: CDR1 MNHEY and CDR2 SMNVEV (reference sequence). Trimming cost V 6 bases and J 10 bases; bases outside gene matches: 7. The CDR3 has 14 residues. CDR3 residues: CASRQGADRSPLHF. The CDR3 DNA sequence: TGTGCCAGCAGACAGGGGGCCGATAGATCACCCCTCCACTTT.

In its sample, this clone was seen once. This chain joins TRBV28 and TRBJ1-2, with 7 bases aligning to TRBD1. Losses at the gene ends were 4 bases for V and 7 bases for J; bases not matched to a gene: 6. Germline V gene sequence: CDR1 MDHEN, CDR2 SYDVKM. The CDR3 covers 13 residues. The CDR3 DNA sequence: TGTGCCAGCAGTTCGACAGGGCGCCGTGGCTACACCTTC. It encodes CASSSTGRRGYTF.

The chain uses TRBV7-2 and TRBJ2-7; D may be TRBD2 (6 bases). V lost 1 base and J 4 bases, leaving 14 bases between the germline ends. The CDR3 consists of 15 residues. Germline CDR1 reads SGHTA; CDR2 reads FQGNSA. Here the CDR3 reads CASSLVRGKGYEQYF. CDR3 nucleotide sequence: TGTGCCAGCAGCTTAGTACGGGGGAAGGGGTACGAGCAGTACTTC. Combining the CDR3 with reference TRBV7-2 and TRBJ2-7 gives the whole variable domain GAGVSQSPSNKVTEKGKDVELRCDPISGHTALYWYRQSLGQGLEFLIYFQGNSAPDKSGLPSDRFSAERTGGSVSTLTIQRTQQEDSAVYLCASSLVRGKGYEQYFGPGTRLTVT.

In the case of this clone: Other DNA sequences in this specimen translate into the identical CDR3. The chain couples TRBV18 to TRBJ1-1; D possibly corresponds to TRBD1 (5 bases). This CDR3 is 15 amino acids long. V lost 4 bases and J lost 1, with 13 bases in between. CDR1 KGHSH and CDR2 LQKENI come from the germline V gene. The CDR3 spells CASSLGGTGNTEAFF. Here the CDR3 DNA reads TGTGCCAGCTCACTGGGAGGGACTGGGAACACTGAAGCTTTCTTT.

The V call is TRBV9, the J call TRBJ1-5; D possibly corresponds to TRBD1 (5 bases). The V and J ends lost 3 bases and 3 bases respectively, with 10 bases between them. This CDR3 is 14 amino acids long. CDR1 SGDLS and CDR2 YYNGEE come from the germline V gene. DNA for the CDR3: TGTGCCAGCAGCGGTGGAGGGACCAATCAGCCCCAGCATTTT. It is translated as CASSGGGTNQPQHF.

CDR3 region: CASSPTGGWTNEKLFF. DNA of the CDR3: TGTGCCAGCAGCCCGACAGGGGGCTGGACTAATGAAAAACTGTTTTTT. The chain is built from TRBV27 and TRBJ1-4; 10 positions match TRBD1. Germline CDR1 MNHEY, CDR2 SMNVEV (reference sequence). The ends lost 6 bases at V and 2 bases at J; junction bases unmatched: 6. This CDR3 comprises 16 residues. The complete variable domain, with remaining parts taken from reference TRBV27 and TRBJ1-4, reads EAQVTQNPRYLITVTGKKLTVTCSQNMNHEYMSWYRQDPGLGLRQIYYSMNVEVTDKGDVPEGYKVSRKEKRNFPLILESPSPNQTSLYFCASSPTGGWTNEKLFFGSGTQLSVL.

This clone was detected once. This chain links TRBV15 with TRBJ1-2; D ambiguous. The CDR3 covers 13 residues. Germline CDR1 reads LNHNV; CDR2 reads YYDKDF (reference sequence). The V end lost 4 bases, the J end lost 4 bases, and 10 bases lay between the germline ends. CDR3 nucleotide sequence: TGTGCCACCAGCACCCCCAACATCTATGGCTACACCTTC. Amino acids: CATSTPNIYGYTF.

V and J are TRBV11-2 and TRBJ1-1; 9 nucleotides align to TRBD1. J lost 6 bases, V lost 4 bases, and 3 bases had no gene match. Germline V gene data show CDR1 as SGHAT and CDR2 as FQNNGV. This CDR3 is 13 amino acids long. This CDR3 reads CASSSDRGAEAFF. The DNA for the CDR3 is TGTGCCAGCAGCTCTGACAGGGGGGCTGAAGCTTTCTTT.

This clone was recorded only once. The CDR3, as DNA: TGTGCCAGCAGTGAAAACACTAACTATGGCTACACCTTC. It encodes CASSENTNYGYTF. The V and J genes are TRBV6-1 and TRBJ1-2; D gene unclear. The CDR3 is 13 residues long. Germline-derived CDR1 and CDR2 are MNHNS and SASEGT. Trimming took off 2 bases at V and 0 bases at J, with 4 bases between the two ends.

The rearrangement uses TRBV4-1 and TRBJ2-7; 12 bases are shared with TRBD1. Trimming cost V 2 bases and J 9 bases; bases outside gene matches: 8. The CDR3 is made up of 15 amino acids. The germline V gene has CDR1 MGHRA and CDR2 YSYEKL. In DNA form, the CDR3 reads TGCGCCAGCAGCCAACGGGACAGGGGGCCGGGGGGGCAGTACTTC. This gives the protein CASSQRDRGPGGQYF.